This T cell receptor beta chain was obtained from a study of T-cell reconstitution after alpha-beta-depleted transplantation in children. The table lists this clonotype with a few counts. The germline V and J ends were trimmed by 9 bases and 2 bases, with 20 bases remaining between them. From germline, CDR1 is MDHEN and CDR2 SYDVKM. The CDR3 has 15 amino acids. Unique molecular identifiers tagged the TCRbeta library. TCRdb used MiXCR to reprocess the PCR reads, holding one entry per CDR3 protein. The sample has around 960,000 distinct CDR3 sequences, about 26% seen once. The sequenced sample was PBMCs, mostly from graft donor cells, obtained 360 days after TCRalphabeta/CD19-depleted stem cell transplant. The gene calls are TRBV28 and TRBJ2-7; D not resolved. This sequence was found in a boy under two years old who had a stem cell transplant for SCID, so the T cells may come from the graft donor. CDR3 loop: CASRTPRITPYEQYF. The CDR3 DNA sequence: TGTGCCAGTCGTACCCCCAGGATAACACCCTACGAGCAGTACTTC.